This record covers a single T cell receptor beta chain. What it recognizes is unknown. The data were taken from a study of T cell responses to AZD1222 COVID-19 vaccine. General study points: Clonal diversity was possibly underestimated, and the donors were mostly white British, with more females. Vaccination with two AZD1222 doses was followed by a rise in Spike-specific TCR breadth and depth.

Per the germline V gene, CDR1 is SGHRS and CDR2 is YFSETQ. The CDR3 extends over 16 amino acids. V was shortened by 4 bases and J by 0 bases, with 13 bases between the two germline ends. Sequencing was performed with immunoSEQ multiplex PCR; in TCRdb, only in-frame clones are kept and a portion is missing. This table has roughly 150,000 clones, roughly nine tenths appearing once. The chain recombines TRBV5-1 with TRBJ2-2; no clear D gene. The starting material was peripheral blood, obtained 28 days after the second AZD1222 dose. The TCR sequence derives from an adult who received the AZD1222 COVID-19 vaccine. In nucleotides, the CDR3 is TGCGCCAGCAGCGCCTTCCCTAACGCGAACACCGGGGAGCTGTTTTTT. This encodes CASSAFPNANTGELFF.